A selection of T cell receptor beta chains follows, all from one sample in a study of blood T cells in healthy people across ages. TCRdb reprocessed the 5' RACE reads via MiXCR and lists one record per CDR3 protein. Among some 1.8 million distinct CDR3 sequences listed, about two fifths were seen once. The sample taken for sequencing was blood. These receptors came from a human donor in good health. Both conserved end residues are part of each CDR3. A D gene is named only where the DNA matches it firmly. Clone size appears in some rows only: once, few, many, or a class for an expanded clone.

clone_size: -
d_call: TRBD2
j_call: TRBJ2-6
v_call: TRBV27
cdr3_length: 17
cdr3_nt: TGTGCCAGCAGCCGGGGCGGGGGTGTCTCTGGGGCCAACGTCCTGACTTTC
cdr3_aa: CASSRGGGVSGANVLTF

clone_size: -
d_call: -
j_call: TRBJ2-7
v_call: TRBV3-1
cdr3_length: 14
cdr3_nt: TGTGCCAGCAGCCAAGGCGGGGATTTGGCCGAGCAGTACTTC
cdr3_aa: CASSQGGDLAEQYF

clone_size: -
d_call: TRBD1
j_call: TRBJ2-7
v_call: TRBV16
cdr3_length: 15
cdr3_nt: TGTGCCAGCAGCCAATCGGGACAGGCACCCTACGAGCAGTACTTC
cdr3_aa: CASSQSGQAPYEQYF

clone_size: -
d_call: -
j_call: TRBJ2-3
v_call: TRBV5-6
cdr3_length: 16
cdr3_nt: TGTGCCAGCGGGGATCTCGGGTCTTACCGCCCAGATACGCAGTATTTT
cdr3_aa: CASGDLGSYRPDTQYF

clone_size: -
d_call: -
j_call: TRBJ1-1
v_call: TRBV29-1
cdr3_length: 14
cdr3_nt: TGCAGCGTTGAATCCAGATTGAGGAACACTGAAGCTTTCTTT
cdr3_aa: CSVESRLRNTEAFF

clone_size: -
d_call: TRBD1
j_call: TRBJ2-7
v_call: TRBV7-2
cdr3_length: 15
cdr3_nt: TGTGCCAGCAGCTTACCGGGACAGGGCTACTACGAGCAGTACTTC
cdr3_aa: CASSLPGQGYYEQYF

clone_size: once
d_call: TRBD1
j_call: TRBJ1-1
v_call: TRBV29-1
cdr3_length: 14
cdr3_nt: TGCAGCGTCGCGCGCCTACAGGGGGACACTGAAGCTTTCTTT
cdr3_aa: CSVARLQGDTEAFF

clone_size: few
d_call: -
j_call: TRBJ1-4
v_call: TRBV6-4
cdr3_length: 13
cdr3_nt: TGTGCCAGCAGAAAAAAGGGTAATGAAAAACTGTTTTTT
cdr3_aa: CASRKKGNEKLFF

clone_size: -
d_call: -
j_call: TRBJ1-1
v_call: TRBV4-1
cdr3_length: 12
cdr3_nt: TGCGCCCGCAGCCATAGCTACACTGAAGCTTTCTTT
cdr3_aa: CARSHSYTEAFF

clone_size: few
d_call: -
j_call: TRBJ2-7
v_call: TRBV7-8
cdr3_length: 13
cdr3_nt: TGTGCCAGCAGCCTATACACCTCCGGGAAAGTGTACTTC
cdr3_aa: CASSLYTSGKVYF

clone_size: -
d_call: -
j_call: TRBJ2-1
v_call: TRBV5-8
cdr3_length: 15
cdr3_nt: TGTGCCAGCAGCTTGGACAGTCTTCGGTACAATGAGCAGTTCTTC
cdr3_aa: CASSLDSLRYNEQFF

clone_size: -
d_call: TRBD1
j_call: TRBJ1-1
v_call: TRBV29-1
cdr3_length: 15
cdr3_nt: TGCAGCGTTGTTATAGGGGGCGGATTGATCACTGAAGCTTTCTTT
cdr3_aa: CSVVIGGGLITEAFF

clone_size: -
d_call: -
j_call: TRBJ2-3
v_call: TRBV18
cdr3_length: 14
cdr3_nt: TGTGCCAGCTCACCATTGGCCAACACAGATACGCAGTATTTT
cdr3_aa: CASSPLANTDTQYF

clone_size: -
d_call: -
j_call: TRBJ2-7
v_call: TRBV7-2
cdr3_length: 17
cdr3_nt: TGTGCCAGTAGCTTAGGCGGGGTTGGGGACATTCCATTTGAGCAGTACTTC
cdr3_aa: CASSLGGVGDIPFEQYF

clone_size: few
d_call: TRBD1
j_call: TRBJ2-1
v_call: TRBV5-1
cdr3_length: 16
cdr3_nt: TGCGCCAGCAGCCCTCGGGGACAGGGTGATCTCAATGAGCAGTTCTTC
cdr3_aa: CASSPRGQGDLNEQFF